The 5 T cell receptor beta chains listed next were all sequenced from one sample in a study of T cells in localized non-small cell lung cancer. Measured with immunoSEQ multiplex PCR; TCRdb has only the in-frame clones, and not every one. The sample records around 25,000 clones, 90% to 95% being singletons. This specimen was peripheral blood, taken before any cancer treatment. All receptors derive from a woman aged 35 to 70 with stage I lung adenocarcinoma.

V gene TRBV10-3 combines with J gene TRBJ2-1, with 11 bases aligning to TRBD2. J lost 5 bases, V lost 4 bases, and 19 bases had no gene match. Germline V gene lookup returns CDR1 ENHRY and CDR2 SYGVKD. The CDR3 length is 20 residues. CDR3 protein: CAISGPYASNVSGRDNEQFF. Here the CDR3 DNA reads TGTGCCATCAGTGGCCCATACGCTTCTAACGTTAGCGGGAGGGACAATGAGCAGTTCTTC.

The genes are TRBV11-3 and TRBJ2-5; 9 nucleotides line up with TRBD1. This CDR3 region has 15 residues. The germline V gene has CDR1 SGHNT and CDR2 YENEEA. Losses at the gene ends were 5 bases for V and 5 bases for J; bases not matched to a gene: 9. The CDR3 nucleotides are TGTGCCAGCAGCCCACAGGGGGCGAAAATCGAGACCCAGTACTTC. The encoded protein is CASSPQGAKIETQYF.

The chain carries TRBV15 and TRBJ2-7; TRBD1 aligns across 10 bases. The V gene's germline CDR1 is LNHNV and CDR2 YYDKDF (reference sequence). Trimming took 0 bases from V and 4 from J; bases not matched to a gene: 9. The CDR3 length is 17 residues. The CDR3: CATSRDGRGTGAYEQYF. The CDR3 DNA follows: TGTGCCACCAGCAGAGATGGGAGAGGGACAGGGGCGTACGAGCAGTACTTC.

This clone was recorded once. The V and J genes are TRBV7-9 and TRBJ1-4; TRBD1 might be the D (6 bases). CDR1 and CDR2 (germline): SEHNR, FQNEAQ (reference sequence). Trimming shortened V by 5 bases and J by 8 bases, and 12 bases separated the two germline ends. The CDR3 has 13 residues. DNA of the CDR3: TGTGCCAGCAGCCTGTGGACAGACGAAAAACTGTTTTTT. It is translated as CASSLWTDEKLFF.

The chain has TRBV2 and TRBJ1-5; unclear D gene. The germline gives CDR1 SNHLY, CDR2 FYNNEI. The CDR3 is 14 amino acids. V was trimmed by 2 bases and J by 3 bases, leaving 8 bases between them. In nucleotides, the CDR3 is TGTGCCAGCAGTGAACGAACGGTCAATCAGCCCCAGCATTTT. Translation: CASSERTVNQPQHF.